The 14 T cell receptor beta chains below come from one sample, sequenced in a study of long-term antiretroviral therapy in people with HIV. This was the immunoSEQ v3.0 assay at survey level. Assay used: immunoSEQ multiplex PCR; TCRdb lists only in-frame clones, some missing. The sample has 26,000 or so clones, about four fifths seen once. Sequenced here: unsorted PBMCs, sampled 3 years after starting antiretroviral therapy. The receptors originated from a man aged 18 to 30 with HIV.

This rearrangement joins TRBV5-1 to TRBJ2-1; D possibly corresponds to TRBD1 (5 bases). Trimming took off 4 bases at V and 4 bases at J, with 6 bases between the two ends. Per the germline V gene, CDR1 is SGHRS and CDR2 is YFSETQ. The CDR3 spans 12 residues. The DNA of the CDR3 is TGCGCCAGCAGCAGGGGATACAATGAGCAGTTCTTC. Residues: CASSRGYNEQFF.

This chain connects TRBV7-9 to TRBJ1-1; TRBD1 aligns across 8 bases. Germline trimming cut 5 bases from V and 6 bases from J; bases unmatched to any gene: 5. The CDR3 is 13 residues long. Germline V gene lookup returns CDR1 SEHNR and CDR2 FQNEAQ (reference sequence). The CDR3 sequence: CASSKMTGAEAFF. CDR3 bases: TGTGCCAGCAGCAAAATGACAGGGGCTGAAGCTTTCTTT.

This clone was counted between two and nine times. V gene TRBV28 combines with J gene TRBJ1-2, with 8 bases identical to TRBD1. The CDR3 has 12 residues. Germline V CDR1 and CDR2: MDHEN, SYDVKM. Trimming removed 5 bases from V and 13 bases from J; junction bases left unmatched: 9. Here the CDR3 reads CASSPRTGLGTF. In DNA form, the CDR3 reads TGTGCCAGCAGTCCTAGGACAGGGCTAGGCACCTTC.

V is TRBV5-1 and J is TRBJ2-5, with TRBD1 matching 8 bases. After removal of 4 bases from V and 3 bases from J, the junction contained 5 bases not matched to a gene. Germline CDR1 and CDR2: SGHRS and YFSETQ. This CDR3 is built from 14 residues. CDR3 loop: CASSTPTGEETQYF. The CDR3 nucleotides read TGCGCCAGCAGCACCCCGACAGGGGAAGAGACCCAGTACTTC. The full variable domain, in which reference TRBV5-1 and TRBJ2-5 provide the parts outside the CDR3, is KAGVTQTPRYLIKTRGQQVTLSCSPISGHRSVSWYQQTPGQGLQFLFEYFSETQRNKGNFPGRFSGRQFSNSRSEMNVSTLELGDSALYLCASSTPTGEETQYFGPGTRLLVL.

The CDR3 sequence is CASSPRGQDYNSPLHF. The DNA of the CDR3 is TGCGCCAGCAGCCCGCGGGGACAGGATTATAATTCACCCCTCCACTTT. The chain couples TRBV4-1 to TRBJ1-6; 8 nucleotides match TRBD1. The CDR3 totals 16 residues. The V and J ends lost 4 bases and 4 bases, in that order; junction bases with no gene match: 6. Germline loops: CDR1 MGHRA, CDR2 YSYEKL.

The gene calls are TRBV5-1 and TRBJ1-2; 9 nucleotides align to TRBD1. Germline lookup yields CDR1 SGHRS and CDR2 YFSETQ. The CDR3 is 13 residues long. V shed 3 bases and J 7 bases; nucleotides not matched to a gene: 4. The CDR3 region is CASSSGQGSGYTF. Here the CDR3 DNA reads TGCGCCAGCAGCTCGGGACAGGGAAGTGGCTACACCTTC.

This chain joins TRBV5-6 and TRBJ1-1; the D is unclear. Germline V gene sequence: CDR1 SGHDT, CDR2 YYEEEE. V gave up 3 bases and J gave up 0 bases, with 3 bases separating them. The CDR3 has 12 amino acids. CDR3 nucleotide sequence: TGTGCCAGCAGCTCCGTGAACACTGAAGCTTTCTTT. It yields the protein CASSSVNTEAFF.

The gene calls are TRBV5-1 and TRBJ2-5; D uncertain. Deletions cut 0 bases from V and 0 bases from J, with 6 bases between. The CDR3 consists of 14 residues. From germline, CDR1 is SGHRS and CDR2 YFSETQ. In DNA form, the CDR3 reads TGCGCCAGCAGCTTGGTCGCCGACCAAGAGACCCAGTACTTC. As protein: CASSLVADQETQYF.

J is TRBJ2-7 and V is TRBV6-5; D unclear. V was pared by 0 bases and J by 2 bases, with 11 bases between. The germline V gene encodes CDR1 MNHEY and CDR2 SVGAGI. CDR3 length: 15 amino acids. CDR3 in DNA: TGTGCCAGCAGTTACTCGAATACAGTAACCTACGAGCAGTACTTC. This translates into CASSYSNTVTYEQYF.

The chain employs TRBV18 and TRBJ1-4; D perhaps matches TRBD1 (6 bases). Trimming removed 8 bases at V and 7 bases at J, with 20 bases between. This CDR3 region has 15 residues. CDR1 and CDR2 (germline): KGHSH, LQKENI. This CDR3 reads CASAPSGDGTEKLFF. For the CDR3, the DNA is TGTGCCAGCGCGCCCTCAGGGGATGGGACTGAAAAACTGTTTTTT.

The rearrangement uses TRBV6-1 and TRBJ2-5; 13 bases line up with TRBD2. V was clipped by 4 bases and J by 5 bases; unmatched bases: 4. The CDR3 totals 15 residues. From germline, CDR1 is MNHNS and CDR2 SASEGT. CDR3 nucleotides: TGTGCCAGCAGTGTAACTAGCGGGGGGGCGGAGACCCAGTACTTC. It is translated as CASSVTSGGAETQYF.

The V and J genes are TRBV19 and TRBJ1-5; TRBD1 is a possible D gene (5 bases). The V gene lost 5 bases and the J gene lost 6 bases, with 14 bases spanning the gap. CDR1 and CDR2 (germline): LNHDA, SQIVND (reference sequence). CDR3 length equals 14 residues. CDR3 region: CASSPRQLFQPQHF. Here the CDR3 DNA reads TGTGCCAGTAGTCCTCGACAGCTTTTTCAGCCCCAGCATTTT.

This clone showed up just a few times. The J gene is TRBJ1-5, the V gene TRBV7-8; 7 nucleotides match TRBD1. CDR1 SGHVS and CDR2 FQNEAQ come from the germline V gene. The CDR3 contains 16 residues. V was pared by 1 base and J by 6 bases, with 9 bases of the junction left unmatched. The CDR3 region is CASSLVFRQGGQPQHF. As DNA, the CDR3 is TGTGCCAGCAGCTTAGTCTTCCGACAGGGTGGTCAGCCCCAGCATTTT.

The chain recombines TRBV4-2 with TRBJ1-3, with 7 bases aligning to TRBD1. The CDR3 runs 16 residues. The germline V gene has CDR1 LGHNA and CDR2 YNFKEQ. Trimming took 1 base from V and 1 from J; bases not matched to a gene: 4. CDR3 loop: CASSQGDSKSGNTIYF. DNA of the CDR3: TGTGCCAGCAGCCAAGGGGACAGTAAGTCTGGAAACACCATATATTTT.